The text below deals with one T cell receptor beta chain. Its antigen is currently unknown. Resections obtained during corrective heart surgery supplied the thymus tissue. There are 15 residues in the CDR3. Trimming cost V 7 bases and J 2 bases, with 17 bases left between them. Germline V gene data show CDR1 as MNHEY and CDR2 as SMNVEV (reference sequence). Produced via immunoSEQ multiplex PCR; TCRdb's table is partial and in-frame only. This repertoire shows 70,000 to 75,000 clones, roughly 95% found once; its top ten account for approximately 0.032%. The sample belongs to a study of human thymus T cells. Study conclusions and caveats: Thymic TCR repertoires of unrelated people reportedly overlapped highly.

The rearrangement links TRBV27 to TRBJ1-1, with D possibly matching TRBD1 (5 bases). The sample comprised thymus tissue. This sequence was found in a girl less than two years old with a congenital heart defect but otherwise immunologically healthy. The CDR3 is CASNPGGVPNTEAFF. Written as DNA, the CDR3 is TGTGCCAGCAATCCCGGAGGGGTCCCCAACACTGAAGCTTTCTTT.